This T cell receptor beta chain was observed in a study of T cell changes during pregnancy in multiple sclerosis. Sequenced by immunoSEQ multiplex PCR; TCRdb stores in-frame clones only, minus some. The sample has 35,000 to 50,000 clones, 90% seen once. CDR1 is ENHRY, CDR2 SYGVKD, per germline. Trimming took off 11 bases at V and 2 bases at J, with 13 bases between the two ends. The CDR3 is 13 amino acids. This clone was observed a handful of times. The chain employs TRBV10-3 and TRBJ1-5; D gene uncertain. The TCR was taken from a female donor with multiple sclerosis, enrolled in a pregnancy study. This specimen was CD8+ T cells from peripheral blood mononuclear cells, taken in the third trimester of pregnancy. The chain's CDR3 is CASSGDGNQPQHF. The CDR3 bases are TGTGCCTCGAGCGGGGATGGCAATCAGCCCCAGCATTTT.